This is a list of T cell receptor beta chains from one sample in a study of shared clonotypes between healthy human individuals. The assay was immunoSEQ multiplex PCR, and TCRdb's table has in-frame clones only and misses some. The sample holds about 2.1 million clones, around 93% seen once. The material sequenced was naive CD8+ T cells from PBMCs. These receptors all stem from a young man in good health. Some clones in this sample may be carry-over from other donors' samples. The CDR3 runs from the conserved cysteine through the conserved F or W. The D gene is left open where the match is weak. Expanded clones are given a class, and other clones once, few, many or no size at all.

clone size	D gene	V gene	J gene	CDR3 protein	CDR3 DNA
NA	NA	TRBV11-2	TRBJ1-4	CASSARGNEDEKLFF	TGTGCCAGCAGCGCCCGGGGGAATGAGGATGAAAAACTGTTTTTT
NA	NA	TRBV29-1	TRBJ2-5	CSVEGDNRYF	TGCAGCGTTGAGGGGGACAACCGATACTTC
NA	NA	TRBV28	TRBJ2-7	CASRDGIQQYF	TGTGCCAGCAGGGACGGCATCCAGCAGTACTTC
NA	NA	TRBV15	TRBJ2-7	CATSSVLGTSSYEQYF	TGTGCCACCAGCAGCGTTTTGGGAACGAGCTCCTACGAGCAGTACTTC
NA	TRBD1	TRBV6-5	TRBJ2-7	CASSRSGTGLYEQYF	TGTGCCAGCAGTAGGTCCGGGACAGGGCTCTACGAGCAGTACTTC
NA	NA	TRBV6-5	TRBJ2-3	CASSPEAGDTQYF	TGTGCCAGCAGTCCTGAAGCGGGAGATACGCAGTATTTT
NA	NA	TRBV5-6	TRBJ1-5	CASSFWGPSNQPQHF	TGTGCCAGCAGCTTTTGGGGGCCTAGCAATCAGCCCCAGCATTTT
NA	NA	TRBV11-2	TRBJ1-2	CATPGPNYGYTF	TGTGCCACGCCCGGGCCTAACTATGGCTACACCTTC
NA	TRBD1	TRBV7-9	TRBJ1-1	CASSFGQGGTEAFF	TGTGCCAGCAGCTTCGGACAGGGAGGCACTGAAGCTTTCTTT
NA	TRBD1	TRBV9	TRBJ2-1	CASNQGVSYNEQFF	TGTGCCAGCAACCAGGGGGTCTCCTACAATGAGCAGTTCTTC
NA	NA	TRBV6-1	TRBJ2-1	CASSDQGTDFF	TGTGCCAGCAGTGACCAGGGCACAGATTTCTTC
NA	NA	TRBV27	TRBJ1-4	CASSSSWSPEKLFF	TGTGCCAGCAGCTCCTCTTGGTCGCCGGAAAAACTGTTTTTT
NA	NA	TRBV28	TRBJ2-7	CASSFQSGTPSYEQYF	TGTGCCAGCAGTTTTCAGTCCGGGACACCCTCCTACGAGCAGTACTTC
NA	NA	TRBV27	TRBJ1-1	CASSSLTGNTEAFF	TGTGCCAGCAGTTCCCTTACAGGGAACACTGAAGCTTTCTTT
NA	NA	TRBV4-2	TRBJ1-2	CASSFIDRSYGYTF	TGTGCCAGCAGCTTTATCGACAGGAGTTATGGCTACACCTTC
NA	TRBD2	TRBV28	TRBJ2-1	CASSFSIAGATYNEQFF	TGTGCCAGCAGTTTCTCCATAGCGGGAGCTACTTACAATGAGCAGTTCTTC
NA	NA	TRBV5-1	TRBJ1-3	CASSLGGSGNTIYF	TGCGCCAGCAGCTTAGGCGGCTCTGGAAACACCATATATTTT
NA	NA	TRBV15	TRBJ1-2	CATSRDGLLRPSEGGYTF	TGTGCCACCAGCAGAGATGGTCTTCTGAGGCCAAGCGAGGGTGGCTACACCTTC
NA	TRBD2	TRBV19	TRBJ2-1	CASSPLALYNEQFF	TGTGCCAGTAGTCCACTAGCGCTTTACAATGAGCAGTTCTTC
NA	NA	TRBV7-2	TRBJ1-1	CASSPPRVNTEAFF	TGTGCCAGCAGCCCCCCCAGGGTGAACACTGAAGCTTTCTTT
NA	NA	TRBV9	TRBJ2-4	CASSVGQSPKNIQYF	TGTGCCAGCAGCGTAGGTCAGTCCCCCAAAAACATTCAGTACTTC
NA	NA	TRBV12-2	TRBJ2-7	CASRQREGRGYEQYF	TGTGCAAGTCGCCAGCGGGAGGGCCGGGGCTACGAGCAGTACTTC
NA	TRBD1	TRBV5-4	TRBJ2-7	CASSPWDRGSYEQYF	TGTGCCAGCAGCCCCTGGGACAGGGGGTCCTACGAGCAGTACTTC
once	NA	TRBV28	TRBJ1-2	CASSLGDGSDYGYTF	TGTGCCAGCAGTTTAGGGGACGGGTCTGACTATGGCTACACCTTC
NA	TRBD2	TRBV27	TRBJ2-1	CASSLRTSAYNEQFF	TGTGCCAGCAGTTTGAGGACTAGCGCCTACAATGAGCAGTTCTTC
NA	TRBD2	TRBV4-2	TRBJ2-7	CASSQENSGGLYEQYF	TGTGCCAGCAGCCAAGAGAATAGCGGGGGGCTCTACGAGCAGTACTTC
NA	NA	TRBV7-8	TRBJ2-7	CASSITLEGAVEQYF	TGTGCCAGCAGCATTACCCTCGAGGGAGCTGTCGAGCAGTACTTC
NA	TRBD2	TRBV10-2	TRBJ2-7	CATAAGQHEQYF	TGCGCCACCGCAGCGGGGCAACACGAGCAGTACTTC
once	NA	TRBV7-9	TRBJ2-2	CASSLAPFQENTGELFF	TGTGCCAGCAGCTTAGCGCCCTTCCAGGAGAACACCGGGGAGCTGTTTTTT
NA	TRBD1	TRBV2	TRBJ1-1	CASSAGQGQNTEAFF	TGTGCCAGCAGTGCAGGACAGGGGCAGAACACTGAAGCTTTCTTT
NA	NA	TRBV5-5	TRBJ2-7	CASSPWTGSLSAGVVDEQYF	TGTGCCAGCAGCCCCTGGACAGGGTCCCTTTCAGCGGGAGTAGTTGACGAGCAGTACTTC
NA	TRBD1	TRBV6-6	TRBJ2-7	CASSFEQGMSEQYF	TGTGCCAGCAGTTTCGAACAGGGGATGAGCGAGCAGTACTTC
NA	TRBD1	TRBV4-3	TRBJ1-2	CASSQTTGAVHFYGYTF	TGCGCCAGCAGCCAAACGACAGGGGCCGTTCACTTCTATGGCTACACCTTC
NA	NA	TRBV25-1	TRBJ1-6	CASSSSYNSPLHF	TGTGCCAGTTCAAGCTCCTATAATTCACCCCTCCACTTT
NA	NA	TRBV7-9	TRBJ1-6	CASSYGNSPLHF	TGTGCCAGCAGCTATGGTAATTCACCCCTCCACTTT
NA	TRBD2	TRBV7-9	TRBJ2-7	CASSSGGREGPYEQYF	TGTGCCAGCAGCTCCGGGGGGCGGGAGGGCCCCTACGAGCAGTACTTC
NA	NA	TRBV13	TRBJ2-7	CASSFGGTWGFEQYF	TGTGCCAGCAGCTTCGGGGGTACCTGGGGTTTCGAGCAGTACTTC
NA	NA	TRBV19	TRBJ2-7	CASSSGLPEQYF	TGTGCCAGTAGTTCCGGGCTACCCGAGCAGTACTTC
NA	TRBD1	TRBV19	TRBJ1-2	CASRRTGAMNYGYTF	TGTGCCAGTAGGAGGACAGGGGCTATGAACTATGGCTACACCTTC
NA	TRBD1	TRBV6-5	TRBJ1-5	CASSQMTGENQPQHF	TGTGCCAGCAGTCAAATGACAGGGGAGAATCAGCCCCAGCATTTT
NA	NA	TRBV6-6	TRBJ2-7	CASSYSRYEQYF	TGTGCCAGCAGTTACTCGCGGTACGAGCAGTACTTC
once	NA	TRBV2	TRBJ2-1	CASRTGAYEQFF	TGTGCCAGCAGGACGGGGGCATATGAGCAGTTCTTC
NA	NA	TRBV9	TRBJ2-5	CASSVGSSRGGETQYF	TGTGCCAGCAGCGTAGGTTCCTCAAGGGGTGGGGAGACCCAGTACTTC
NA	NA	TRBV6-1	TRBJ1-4	CASSANYRDWNEKLFF	TGTGCCAGCAGTGCCAATTACAGGGATTGGAATGAAAAACTGTTTTTT
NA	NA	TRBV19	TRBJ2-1	CASSIDFYHEQFF	TGTGCCAGTAGTATAGATTTCTATCATGAGCAGTTCTTC
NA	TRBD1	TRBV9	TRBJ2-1	CASTISTGANYNEQFF	TGTGCCAGCACCATATCCACAGGGGCGAACTACAATGAGCAGTTCTTC
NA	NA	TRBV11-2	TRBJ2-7	CASRLRTGRDHEQYF	TGTGCCAGCAGACTCCGTACAGGGAGAGACCACGAGCAGTACTTC
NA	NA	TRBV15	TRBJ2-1	CATSRSPGPSSYNEQFF	TGTGCCACCAGCAGAAGTCCGGGACCGAGCTCCTACAATGAGCAGTTCTTC
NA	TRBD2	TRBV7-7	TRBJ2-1	CASSLGLAGGDEQFF	TGTGCCAGCAGCTTAGGGCTAGCGGGAGGAGATGAGCAGTTCTTC
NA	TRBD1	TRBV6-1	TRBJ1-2	CASRATGFNGYTF	TGTGCCAGCAGGGCGACAGGGTTTAATGGCTACACCTTC
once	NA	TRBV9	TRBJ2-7	CASSPPGSYEQYF	TGTGCCAGCAGCCCTCCCGGTTCCTACGAGCAGTACTTC
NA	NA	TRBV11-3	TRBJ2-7	CASSLGGEDYEQYF	TGTGCCAGCAGCTTAGGAGGGGAGGACTACGAGCAGTACTTC
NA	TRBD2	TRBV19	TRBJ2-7	CASSTGLAGSYSPYEQYF	TGTGCCAGTAGTACGGGACTAGCGGGGAGTTATTCCCCCTACGAGCAGTACTTC
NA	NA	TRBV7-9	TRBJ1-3	CASSLEISPGNTIYF	TGTGCCAGCAGCTTAGAGATCAGCCCTGGAAACACCATATATTTT
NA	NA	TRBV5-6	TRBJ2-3	CASGWVGSGTDTQYF	TGTGCCAGCGGATGGGTCGGGAGTGGCACAGATACGCAGTATTTT
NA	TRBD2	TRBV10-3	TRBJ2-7	CATTPGLDIYEQYF	TGTGCCACGACCCCGGGACTAGACATTTACGAGCAGTACTTC
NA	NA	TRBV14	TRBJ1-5	CASSLPRASNQPQHF	TGTGCCAGCAGCCTGCCGAGAGCTAGCAATCAGCCCCAGCATTTT
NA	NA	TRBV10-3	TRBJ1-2	CAISERGVRENYGYTF	TGTGCCATCAGTGAGAGGGGGGTCAGGGAGAACTATGGCTACACCTTC
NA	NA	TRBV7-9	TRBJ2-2	CASSDSPGPSAGELFF	TGTGCCAGCAGCGATTCTCCGGGACCCAGCGCCGGGGAGCTGTTTTTT